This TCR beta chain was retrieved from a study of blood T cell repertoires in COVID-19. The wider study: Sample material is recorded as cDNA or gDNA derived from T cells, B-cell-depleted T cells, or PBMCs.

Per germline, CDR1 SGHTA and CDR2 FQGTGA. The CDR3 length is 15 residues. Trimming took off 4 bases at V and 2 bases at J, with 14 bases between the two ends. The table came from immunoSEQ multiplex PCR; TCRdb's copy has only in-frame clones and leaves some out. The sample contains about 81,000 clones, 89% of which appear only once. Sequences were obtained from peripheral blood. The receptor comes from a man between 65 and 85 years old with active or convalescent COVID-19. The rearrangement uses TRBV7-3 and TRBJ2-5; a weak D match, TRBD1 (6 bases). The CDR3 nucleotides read TGTGCCAGCAGCTACGGGTTGGGGGCACAAGAGACCCAGTACTTC. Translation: CASSYGLGAQETQYF.